The TCR beta chain under discussion was sequenced for a study of hypomethylating agent response in myelodysplastic syndrome. On the study more broadly: Non-responders met neither complete response nor hematologic improvement criteria, which defined response.

Clones were read by immunoSEQ multiplex PCR, and TCRdb kept only the in-frame ones, dropping some. There are about 4,500 clones in the sample; 75% to 85% occur only once, and 15% to 19% lies in the top ten. CDR3 length: 13 residues. CDR1 is WNHNN and CDR2 is SYGVQD in the germline V gene (reference sequence). V lost 6 bases, J lost 0 bases, and 7 bases lay in between. This specimen consisted of bone marrow, obtained before or after starting hypomethylating agent treatment for myelodysplastic syndrome (not recorded which). The sequence was collected from a human donor with myelodysplastic syndrome. The V gene is TRBV10-1, the J gene TRBJ2-3; no clear D. This chain's CDR3 is CASSLTSTDTQYF. The CDR3 bases are TGCGCCAGCAGCCTTACTAGCACAGATACGCAGTATTTT.